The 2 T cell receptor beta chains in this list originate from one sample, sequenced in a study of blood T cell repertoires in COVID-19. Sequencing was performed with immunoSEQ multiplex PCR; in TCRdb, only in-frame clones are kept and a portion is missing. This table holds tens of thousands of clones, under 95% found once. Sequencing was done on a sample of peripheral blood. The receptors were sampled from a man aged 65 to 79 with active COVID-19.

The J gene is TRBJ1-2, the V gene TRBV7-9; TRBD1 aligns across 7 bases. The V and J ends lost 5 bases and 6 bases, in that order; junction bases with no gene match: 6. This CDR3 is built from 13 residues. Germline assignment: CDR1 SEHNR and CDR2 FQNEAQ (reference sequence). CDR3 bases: TGTGCCAGCAGCCGTGGACAGGTTGATGGCTACACCTTC. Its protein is CASSRGQVDGYTF.

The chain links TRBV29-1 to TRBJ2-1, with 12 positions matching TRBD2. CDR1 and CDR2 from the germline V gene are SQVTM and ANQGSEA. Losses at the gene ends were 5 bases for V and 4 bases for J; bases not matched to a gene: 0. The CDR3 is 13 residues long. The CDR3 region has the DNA TGCAGCGTTACTAGCGGGGGGTACAATGAGCAGTTCTTC. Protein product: CSVTSGGYNEQFF.